The clone carrying this TCR beta chain was seen ten or more times. This CDR3 has 14 amino acids. The V gene lost 0 bases and the J gene lost 1 base, with 7 bases spanning the gap. The germline V gene has CDR1 SGHTA and CDR2 FQGNSA. This record belongs to a study of regulatory T cells in long-lasting Graves disease. iRepertoire HTBI primers and Arm-PCR of CDR3 regions built TCR beta libraries. TCRdb re-derived calls from the multiplex PCR reads in MiXCR, one entry per CDR3 protein. The sample lists 450,000 to 500,000 distinct CDR3 sequences; around 16% were seen once. Time point specified: newly diagnosed GD, antithyroid drugs for less than 3 months. PBMC-extracted RNA yielded the TCR library. The data were also submitted as part of a second study, on T cells in Graves' hyperthyroidism and ophthalmopathy.

This sample comprised peripheral blood mononuclear cells (PBMCs), obtained at new diagnosis, from a patient treated with antithyroid drugs. The sequence came from a man aged 40-50 years with Graves disease. The V gene is TRBV7-2, the J gene TRBJ2-7, with D possibly being TRBD1 (5 bases). This chain's CDR3 is CASSLAGQSYEQYF. The DNA for the CDR3 is TGTGCCAGCAGCTTAGCTGGACAATCCTACGAGCAGTACTTC.